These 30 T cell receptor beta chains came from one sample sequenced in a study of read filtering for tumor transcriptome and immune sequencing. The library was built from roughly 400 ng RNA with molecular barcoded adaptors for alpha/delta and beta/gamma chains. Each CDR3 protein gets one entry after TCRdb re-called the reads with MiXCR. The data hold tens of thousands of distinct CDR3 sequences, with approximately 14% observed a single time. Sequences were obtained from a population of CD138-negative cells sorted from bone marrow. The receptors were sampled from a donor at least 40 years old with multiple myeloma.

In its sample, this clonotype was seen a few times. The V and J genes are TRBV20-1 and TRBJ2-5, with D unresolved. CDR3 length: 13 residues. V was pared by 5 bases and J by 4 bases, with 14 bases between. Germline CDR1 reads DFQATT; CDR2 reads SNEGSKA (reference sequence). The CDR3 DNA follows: TGCAGTGCTTTCCCGGGCCGCGGAGAGACCCAGTACTTC. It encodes CSAFPGRGETQYF.

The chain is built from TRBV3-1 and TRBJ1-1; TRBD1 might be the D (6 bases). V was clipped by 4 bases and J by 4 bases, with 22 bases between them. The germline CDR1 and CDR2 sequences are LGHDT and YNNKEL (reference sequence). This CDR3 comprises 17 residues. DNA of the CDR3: TGTGCCAGCAGCCGACCAAACCTCCAACAGGGTACCACTGAAGCTTTCTTT. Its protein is CASSRPNLQQGTTEAFF.

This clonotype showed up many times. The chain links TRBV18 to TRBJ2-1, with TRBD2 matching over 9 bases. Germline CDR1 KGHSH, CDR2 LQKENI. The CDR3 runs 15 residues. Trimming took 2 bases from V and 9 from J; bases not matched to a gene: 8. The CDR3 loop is CASSPRVAGASEQFF. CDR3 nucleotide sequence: TGTGCCAGCTCACCAAGGGTAGCGGGAGCTAGTGAGCAGTTCTTC.

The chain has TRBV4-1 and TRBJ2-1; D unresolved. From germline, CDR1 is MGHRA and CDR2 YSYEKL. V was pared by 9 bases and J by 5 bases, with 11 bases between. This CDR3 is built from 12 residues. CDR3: CASGIINNEQFF. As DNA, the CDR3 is TGCGCCAGTGGGATCATAAACAATGAGCAGTTCTTC.

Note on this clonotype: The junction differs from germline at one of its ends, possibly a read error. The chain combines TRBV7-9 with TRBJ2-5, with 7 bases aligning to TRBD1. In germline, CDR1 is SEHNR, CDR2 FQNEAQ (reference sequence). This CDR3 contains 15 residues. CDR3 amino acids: CASSLTRGTGETQCF. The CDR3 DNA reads TGTGCCAGCAGCTTAACCCGCGGAACAGGGGAGACCCAGTGCTTC.

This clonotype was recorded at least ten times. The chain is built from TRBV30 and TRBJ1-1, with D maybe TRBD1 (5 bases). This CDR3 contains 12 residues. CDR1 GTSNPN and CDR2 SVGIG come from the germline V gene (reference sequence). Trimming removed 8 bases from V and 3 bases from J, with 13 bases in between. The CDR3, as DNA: TGTGCCCGGGCCCAAGGGGACACTGAAGCTTTCTTT. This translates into CARAQGDTEAFF.

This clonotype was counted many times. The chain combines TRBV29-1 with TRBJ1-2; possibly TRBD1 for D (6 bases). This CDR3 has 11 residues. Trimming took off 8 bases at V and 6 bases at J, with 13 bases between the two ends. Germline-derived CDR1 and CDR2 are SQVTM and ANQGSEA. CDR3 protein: CSHGGLNGYTF. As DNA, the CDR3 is TGCAGCCATGGGGGCCTAAATGGCTACACCTTC.

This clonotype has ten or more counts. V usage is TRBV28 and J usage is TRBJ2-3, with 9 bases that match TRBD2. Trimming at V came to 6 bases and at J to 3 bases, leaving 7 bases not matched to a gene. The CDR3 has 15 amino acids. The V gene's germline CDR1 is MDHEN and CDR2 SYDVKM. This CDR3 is CASSLPSGITDTQYF. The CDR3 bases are TGTGCCAGCAGCCTACCTAGCGGGATTACAGATACGCAGTATTTT.

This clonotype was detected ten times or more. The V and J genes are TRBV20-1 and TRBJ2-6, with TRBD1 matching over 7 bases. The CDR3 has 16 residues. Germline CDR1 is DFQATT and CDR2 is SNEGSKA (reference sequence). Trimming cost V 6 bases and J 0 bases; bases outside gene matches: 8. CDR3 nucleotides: TGCAGTGCCAGACGGCAGGGGGTCTCTGGGGCCAACGTCCTGACTTTC. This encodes CSARRQGVSGANVLTF.

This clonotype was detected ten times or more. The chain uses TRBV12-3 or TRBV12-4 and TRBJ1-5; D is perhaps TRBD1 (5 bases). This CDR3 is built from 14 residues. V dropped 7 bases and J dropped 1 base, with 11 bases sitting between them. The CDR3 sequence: CASTYRSSNQPQHF. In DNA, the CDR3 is TGTGCCAGCACCTACAGGTCGAGCAATCAGCCCCAGCATTTT.

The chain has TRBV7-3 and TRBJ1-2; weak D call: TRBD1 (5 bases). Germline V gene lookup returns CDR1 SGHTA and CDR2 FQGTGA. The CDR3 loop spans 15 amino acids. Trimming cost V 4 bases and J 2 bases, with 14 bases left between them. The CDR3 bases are TGTGCCAGCAGCTCCGGGGGAAGGGAGAACTATGGCTACACCTTC. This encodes CASSSGGRENYGYTF.

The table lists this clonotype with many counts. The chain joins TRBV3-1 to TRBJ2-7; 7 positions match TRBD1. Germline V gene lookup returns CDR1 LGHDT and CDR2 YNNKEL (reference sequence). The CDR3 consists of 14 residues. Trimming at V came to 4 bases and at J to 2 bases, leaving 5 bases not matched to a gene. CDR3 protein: CASSPGTETYEQYF. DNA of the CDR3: TGTGCCAGCAGCCCCGGGACAGAGACCTACGAGCAGTACTTC.

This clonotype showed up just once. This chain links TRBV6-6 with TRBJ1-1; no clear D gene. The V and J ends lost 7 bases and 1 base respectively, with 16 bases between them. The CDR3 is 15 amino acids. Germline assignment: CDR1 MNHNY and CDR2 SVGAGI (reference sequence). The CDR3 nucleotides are TGTGCCAGCAACCCTCTTGGGTGGGGGAACACTGAAGCTTTCTTT. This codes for CASNPLGWGNTEAFF.

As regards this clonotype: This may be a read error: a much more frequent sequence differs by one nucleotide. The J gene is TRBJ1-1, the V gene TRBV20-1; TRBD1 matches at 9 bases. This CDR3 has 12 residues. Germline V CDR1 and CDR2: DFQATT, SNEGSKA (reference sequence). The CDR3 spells CSARDRGTEVFF. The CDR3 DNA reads TGCAGTGCTAGGGACAGGGGCACTGAAGTTTTCTTT.

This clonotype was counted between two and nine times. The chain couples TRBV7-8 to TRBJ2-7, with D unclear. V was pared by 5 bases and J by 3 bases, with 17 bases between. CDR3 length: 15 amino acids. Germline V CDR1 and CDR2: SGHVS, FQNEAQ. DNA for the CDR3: TGTGCCAGCAGCCTGTCGGCCCCGTCGGGCTACGAGCAGTACTTC. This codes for CASSLSAPSGYEQYF.

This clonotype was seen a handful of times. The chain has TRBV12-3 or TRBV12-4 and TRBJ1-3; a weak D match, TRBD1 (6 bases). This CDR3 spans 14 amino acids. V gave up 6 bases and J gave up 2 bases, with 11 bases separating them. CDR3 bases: TGTGCCAGCAGCCCTTCAGGGGCTGGAAACACCATATATTTT. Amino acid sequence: CASSPSGAGNTIYF.

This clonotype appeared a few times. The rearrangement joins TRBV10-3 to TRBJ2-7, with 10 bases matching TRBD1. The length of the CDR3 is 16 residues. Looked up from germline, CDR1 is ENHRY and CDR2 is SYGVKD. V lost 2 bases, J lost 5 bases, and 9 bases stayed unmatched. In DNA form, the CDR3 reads TGTGCCATCAGTGAGCCCTGGGGGGACAGGGGTAACGAGCAGTACTTC. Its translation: CAISEPWGDRGNEQYF.

CDR3 amino acids: CASSSAETYNEQFF. CDR3 nucleotide sequence: TGCGCCAGCAGCTCAGCGGAAACCTACAATGAGCAGTTCTTC. V is TRBV5-1 and J is TRBJ2-1; TRBD2 might be the D (5 bases). In germline, CDR1 is SGHRS, CDR2 YFSETQ. The CDR3 is made up of 14 amino acids. V was trimmed by 3 bases and J by 2 bases, leaving 9 bases between them.

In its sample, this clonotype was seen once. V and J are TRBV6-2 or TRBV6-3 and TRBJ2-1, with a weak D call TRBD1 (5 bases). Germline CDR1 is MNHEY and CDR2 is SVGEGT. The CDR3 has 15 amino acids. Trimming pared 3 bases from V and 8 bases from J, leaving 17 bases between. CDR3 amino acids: CASSYLQVGYDEQFF. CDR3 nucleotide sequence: TGTGCCAGCAGTTATTTACAGGTGGGGTACGATGAGCAGTTCTTC.

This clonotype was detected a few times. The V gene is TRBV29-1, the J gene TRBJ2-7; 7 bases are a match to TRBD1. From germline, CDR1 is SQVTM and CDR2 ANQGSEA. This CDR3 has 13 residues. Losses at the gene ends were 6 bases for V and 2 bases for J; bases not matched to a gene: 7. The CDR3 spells CSVQQGPPYEQYF. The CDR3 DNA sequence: TGCAGCGTCCAACAGGGGCCCCCCTACGAGCAGTACTTC.

The CDR3 loop is CATSRDLASGKETQYF. CDR3 nucleotide sequence: TGTGCCACCAGCAGAGATCTGGCTAGCGGGAAGGAGACCCAGTACTTC. The rearrangement uses TRBV15 and TRBJ2-5; 9 positions agree with TRBD2. With 0 bases clipped from V and 5 bases from J, the junction kept 7 bases outside the gene matches. The CDR3 is 16 residues long. Germline-derived CDR1 and CDR2 are LNHNV and YYDKDF (reference sequence).

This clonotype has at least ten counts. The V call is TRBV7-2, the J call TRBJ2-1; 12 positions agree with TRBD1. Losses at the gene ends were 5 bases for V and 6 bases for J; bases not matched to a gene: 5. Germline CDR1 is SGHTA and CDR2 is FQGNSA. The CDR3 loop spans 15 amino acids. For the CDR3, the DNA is TGTGCCAGCAGCCCCCGGGACAGGGGGCTCAATGAGCAGTTCTTC. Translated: CASSPRDRGLNEQFF.

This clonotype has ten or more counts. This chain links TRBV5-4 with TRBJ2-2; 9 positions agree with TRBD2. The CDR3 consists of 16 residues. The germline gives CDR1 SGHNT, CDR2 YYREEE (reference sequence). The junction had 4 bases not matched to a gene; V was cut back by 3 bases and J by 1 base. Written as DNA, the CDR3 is TGTGCCAGCAGCTCGGGACTAGCAGGGAACACCGGGGAGCTGTTTTTT. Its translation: CASSSGLAGNTGELFF.

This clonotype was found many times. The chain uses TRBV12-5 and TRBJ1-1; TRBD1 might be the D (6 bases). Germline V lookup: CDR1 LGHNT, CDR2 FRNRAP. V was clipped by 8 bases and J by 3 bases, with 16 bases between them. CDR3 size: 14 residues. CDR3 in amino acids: CASTQGSMDTEAFF. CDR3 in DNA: TGTGCTAGTACCCAGGGGAGCATGGACACTGAAGCTTTCTTT.

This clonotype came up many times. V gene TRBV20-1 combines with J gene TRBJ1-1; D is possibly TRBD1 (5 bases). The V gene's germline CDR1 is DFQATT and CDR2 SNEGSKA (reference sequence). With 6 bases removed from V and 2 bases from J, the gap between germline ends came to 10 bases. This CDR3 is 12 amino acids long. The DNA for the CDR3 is TGCAGTGCAGCCAGGGATAACACTGAAGCTTTCTTT. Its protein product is CSAARDNTEAFF.

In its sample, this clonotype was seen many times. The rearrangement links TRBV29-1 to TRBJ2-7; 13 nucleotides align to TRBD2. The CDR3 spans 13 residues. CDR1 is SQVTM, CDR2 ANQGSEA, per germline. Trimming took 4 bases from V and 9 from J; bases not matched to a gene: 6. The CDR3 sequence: CSVGTSGSGWQYF. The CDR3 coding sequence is TGCAGCGTTGGGACTAGCGGGAGCGGTTGGCAGTACTTC.

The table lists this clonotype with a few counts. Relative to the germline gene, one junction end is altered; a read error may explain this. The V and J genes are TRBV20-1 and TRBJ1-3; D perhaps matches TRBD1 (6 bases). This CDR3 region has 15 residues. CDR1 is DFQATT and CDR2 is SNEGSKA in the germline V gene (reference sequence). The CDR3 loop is CNARDRGSSGNTIYF. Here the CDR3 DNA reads TGCAATGCTAGAGATAGGGGGTCCTCTGGAAACACCATATATTTT.

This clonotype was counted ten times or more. The CDR3 coding sequence is TGTGCCAGCAGCTCCCCTAGCGGGGCCTACAATGAGCAGTTCTTC. Translated, it gives CASSSPSGAYNEQFF. This chain links TRBV5-6 with TRBJ2-1; 9 bases line up with TRBD2. The length of the CDR3 is 15 residues. Trimming removed 3 bases from V and 2 bases from J; junction bases left unmatched: 3. Germline V gene sequence: CDR1 SGHDT, CDR2 YYEEEE.

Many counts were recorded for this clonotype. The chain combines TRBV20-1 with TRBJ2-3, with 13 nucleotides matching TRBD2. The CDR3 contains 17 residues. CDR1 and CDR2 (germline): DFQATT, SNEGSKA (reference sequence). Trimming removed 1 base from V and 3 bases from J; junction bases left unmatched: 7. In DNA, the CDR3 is TGCAGTGCTAGAGGCCAGTGGACTAGCGGGAGTACAGATACGCAGTATTTT. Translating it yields CSARGQWTSGSTDTQYF.

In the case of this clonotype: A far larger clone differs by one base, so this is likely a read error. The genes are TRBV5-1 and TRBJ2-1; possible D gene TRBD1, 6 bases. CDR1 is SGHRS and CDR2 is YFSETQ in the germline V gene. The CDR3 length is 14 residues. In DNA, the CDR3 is TGTGCCAGCAGCAGACAGGATTCCTACAATGAGCAGTCCTTC. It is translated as CASSRQDSYNEQSF.